The subject of this entry is one T cell receptor beta chain. Its antigen target is currently unknown. No base quality information exists; no much larger clone differs at one position. The junction carries 15 bases between V and J, which are trimmed by 0 bases and 7 bases respectively. The CDR3 sequence holds 14 residues, the cysteine and phenylalanine included. Solely the CDR3 DNA is kept, with 42 bases framed from the first base. The germline V gene (reference sequence) provides CDR1 DFQATT and CDR2 SNEGSKA. PBMCs were isolated by Ficoll-Paque density gradient centrifugation. The data were produced on an Illumina NovaSeq 6000. TCRalpha and TCRbeta cDNA libraries were constructed by 5'RACE with constant-segment primers, with sample barcodes and unique molecular identifiers being introduced. RNA was extracted from every sample with Trizol reagent. Amplification of the libraries took two PCR steps, and the second step added a second sample barcode plus Illumina TruSeq adapters. The libraries were sequenced on an Illumina NovaSeq using 2 x 150 bp paired-end reads. As for the authors' bioinformatics: The reads were demultiplexed and collapsed into UMI-guided consensus sequences using migec v1.2.7. Using mixcr v2.1.11, UMI consensuses were aligned to TRA and TRB V and J templates and then assembled into clonotypes. Clonotypes were classified as expanded or contracted when called significant by both edgeR and NoisET, with noise models trained on biological replicates. For edgeR calls, a false discovery rate-adjusted p below 0.01 and a log2 fold-change threshold of 1 were applied. As an exploratory analysis of dynamics, max-normalized trajectories of the 1000 most abundant clonotypes were examined by PCA with hierarchical clustering. Each responding clone was given a CD4 or CD8 phenotype based on the CD4+ and CD8+ repertoires, which had been sequenced separately. TCRdb passed the public sequencing reads through fastp at Q25 and MiXCR, retaining productive beta sequences. Each CDR3 protein gets just one entry, which takes the most common genes and DNA from the rows behind it. Clone size and V and J calls follow TCRdb, not the original study. The table for this sample lists 550,000 to 600,000 distinct CDR3 sequences; approximately 21% of them were counted only once. The top ten clones comprise around 8.4% of the sample.

This record comes from a study of T-cell memory formation after mild COVID-19 (dated by TCRdb to about 2021). Turning to the overall study: TCR sequence clusters from the two donors were largely donor specific. Two young, previously healthy adult volunteers made up the cohort, one male and one female. In a couple of donors, T-cell clones that expanded and contracted after mild COVID-19 were tracked by sequencing TCRalpha and TCRbeta repertoires over time. Findings and caveats that apply to the study as a whole: Contracting CD4+ clones were found mainly in CM and EM memory subsets, while CD8+ clones were enriched in EMRA. From day 15 to 85, contracting clones showed balanced CD4/CD8 phenotypes, whereas a second wave of clones that expanded from day 15 to 37 leaned towards CD4+. SARS-CoV-2 specificity of the second-wave clones peaking on day 37 was not confirmed. Some responding clones were detected in pre-infection memory, which suggested that pre-existing cross-reactive memory T cells had joined the SARS-CoV-2 response. The study covered only a couple of mild cases, and larger cohorts including severe cases with pre-infection samples were considered necessary.

Sequencing was carried out using PBMCs or a T cell subset sorted from them (not recorded which). The chain couples TRBV20-1 to TRBJ1-1; the D gene assignment is ambiguous. This sequence was found in an adult woman who had mild COVID-19 (a few samples of this study predate the infection). The sample titles of this study are shuffled in the database, so cell type and time point are left out; the donor was told from shared clones. The base sequence is TGCAGTGCTAGAGATGAGGCGAAGCGGCATGAAGCTTTCTTT. Translated, it gives CSARDEAKRHEAFF.